The 8 T cell receptor beta chains reported below all come from one sample, sequenced in a study of blood T cell repertoires in COVID-19. Clones were sequenced by immunoSEQ multiplex PCR, and TCRdb holds only the in-frame ones, with some missing. The top ten hold 8% of the sample, which has roughly 140,000 clones, 70% to 90% seen once. Sequencing input: peripheral blood. These receptors all come from a woman aged 55-69 years with COVID-19, enrolled during active disease.

The chain uses TRBV5-1 and TRBJ1-2, with 10 bases lining up with TRBD1. The CDR3 sequence is 14 residues long. Germline assignment: CDR1 SGHRS and CDR2 YFSETQ. With V trimmed by 4 bases and J by 7 bases, 7 bases remained unmatched. The CDR3 nucleotides read TGCGCCAGCAGCGTGGGACAGGGGAGGAGTGGCTACACCTTC. It is translated as CASSVGQGRSGYTF.

J is TRBJ2-2 and V is TRBV5-5, with a possible D match to TRBD1 (6 bases). V shed 4 bases and J shed 7 bases, with 11 bases lying between them. The CDR3 has 13 amino acids. Looked up from germline, CDR1 is SGHKS and CDR2 is YYEKEE (reference sequence). The CDR3 spells CASSPTGYGELFF. CDR3 coding DNA: TGTGCCAGCAGCCCAACAGGGTACGGGGAGCTGTTTTTT.

This chain links TRBV13 with TRBJ1-2, with D hard to call. Germline loops: CDR1 PRHDT, CDR2 FYEKMQ (reference sequence). The CDR3 spans 14 residues. Between the trimmed V and J ends, which lost 3 bases and 4 bases, there was a span of 12 bases. The CDR3 DNA reads as TGTGCCAGCAGCTTCGTTCTGGCAGGCTATGGCTACACCTTC. This codes for CASSFVLAGYGYTF.

The chain links TRBV18 to TRBJ1-1, with TRBD1 as a possible D gene (5 bases). Per the germline V gene, CDR1 is KGHSH and CDR2 is LQKENI. V was trimmed by 3 bases and J by 4 bases, leaving 24 bases between them. The CDR3 totals 18 residues. As DNA, the CDR3 is TGTGCCAGCTCACCCTTTTCCACCCAAGGAGGGGACTTCACTGAAGCTTTCTTT. This translates into CASSPFSTQGGDFTEAFF.

The V gene is TRBV11-1, the J gene TRBJ2-7, with 11 bases aligning to TRBD1. There are 14 residues in the CDR3. Germline V gene sequence: CDR1 SGHAT, CDR2 FQDESV (reference sequence). J gave up 4 bases and V 4 bases, and 3 bases lay outside the gene matches. CDR3 nucleotide sequence: TGTGCCAGCAGCTCGGACAGGGGGCGGTACGAGCAGTACTTC. This encodes CASSSDRGRYEQYF.

This chain joins TRBV7-8 and TRBJ2-2; possible D gene TRBD2, 7 bases. Per germline, CDR1 SGHVS and CDR2 FQNEAQ. The V end was cut by 0 bases, the J end by 7 bases, with 15 bases between. This CDR3 is 16 amino acids long. The CDR3 reads CASSLASGGAGGELFF. Written as DNA, the CDR3 is TGTGCCAGCAGCTTAGCGAGTGGGGGGGCAGGCGGGGAGCTGTTTTTT.

The chain combines TRBV25-1 with TRBJ2-4, with D possibly matching TRBD1 (5 bases). Trimming cost V 3 bases and J 0 bases, with 12 bases left between them. In germline, CDR1 is MGHDK, CDR2 SYGVNS. This CDR3 region has 16 residues. The CDR3 DNA sequence: TGTGCCAGCAGTGATCTAAGACAGTCAGCCAAAAACATTCAGTACTTC. It yields the protein CASSDLRQSAKNIQYF.

The chain recombines TRBV7-3 with TRBJ2-3, with 11 bases identical to TRBD2. CDR3 size: 17 residues. The germline V gene encodes CDR1 SGHTA and CDR2 FQGTGA. J lost 5 bases, V lost 5 bases, and 12 bases had no gene match. The CDR3 spells CASSAHTSGGDVDTQYF. The CDR3, as DNA: TGTGCCAGCAGCGCCCATACTAGCGGGGGCGACGTAGATACGCAGTATTTT. Looking up the rest from reference TRBV7-3 and TRBJ2-3 gives the full variable domain: GAGVSQTPSNKVTEKGKYVELRCDPISGHTALYWYRQSLGQGPEFLIYFQGTGAADDSGLPNDRFFAVRPEGSVSTLKIQRTERGDSAVYLCASSAHTSGGDVDTQYFGPGTRLTVL.